This TCR beta chain appears in the sequencing data of a study of T cell repertoires in ileal Crohn's disease (dated by TCRdb to between 2018 and 2021). At the level of the whole study: At the time of surgery, about a third of patients were active smokers, and the median duration of disease was 7.9 years. A total of approximately 170 mucosal samples from roughly 60 patients were sequenced, collected from several sites on the surgical specimen as well as at postoperative endoscopy. A Rutgeerts score above i0 was used to define endoscopic postoperative recurrence. Running in parallel with the study was a multicentre cohort set up to find predictors of early endoscopic recurrence following ileocolonic resection. TCR repertoire analysis was performed in a few dozen Crohn's disease patients drawn from a prospective multicentre cohort. Roughly half of the patients were given postoperative therapy, with around eleven receiving thiopurines and 15 to 20 receiving anti-TNF agents. Every patient underwent surgery because of a complication, which was stricturing disease in about 61% of cases and penetrating disease in approximately 40%.

As concerns this clone: No antigen is known for it. Nothing much larger sits one base from this clone, and base qualities are not available.

Around 0.45 micrograms of biopsy DNA per sample were submitted for commercial TCRB immunosequencing. Adaptive Biotechnology amplified the CDR3 regions from genomic DNA with a two-step multiplex PCR designed to control amplification bias. Primers covering every V and J gene segment were used in the first PCR, while barcodes and Illumina adapters were added in the second PCR. An Illumina instrument was used to sequence the CDR3 libraries. The study's processing was this. The analysis drew on both the pipelines supplied by the vendor and custom analysis of the raw data in R/Bioconductor running R version 3.3.0. Clonality, which ranges from 0 to 1, was calculated as the inverse of the normalised Shannon entropy across all productive clones. The repertoire share taken up by the top 100 clones defined high-frequency clones, and only clones that passed a 95% confidence test were kept. The Simpson index measured repertoire diversity, and the Morisita-Horn index measured overlap between samples. Imported from immuneACCESS, the table was reduced by TCRdb to in-frame sequences with V and J called. These copies leave out some clones; in studies compared against another copy, an unresolved V gene accounts for under half, and the cause of the remainder is not known. D and trimming come from the DNA, and the V and J calls and clone size come from that table. In this sample the table shows some 6,700 clones, more than 80% of which occur a single time. The ten largest account for around 4.4% of the sample.

The germline V end is reduced by 2 bases and the J end by 7 bases; junction bases left unmatched: 8. Taken from the germline V gene (reference sequence), the CDR1 and CDR2 loops are SGHNT and YYREEE. The CDR3 starts with the cysteine, ends with the phenylalanine, and has 14 residues. Only the CDR3 DNA stays, 42 bases, in frame from base 1. Eligible patients were adults with ileal or ileocolonic Crohn's disease who had an indication for ileocolonic resection. Before DNA extraction, whole ileal mucosal biopsies were kept frozen at -80 degrees C. Genomic DNA was extracted from frozen whole biopsies with a TRizol-based method and quantified on a NanoDrop 2000 spectrophotometer. General conclusions and limits of the study: Mucosal CD4 and CD8 T cells were sorted and sequenced only in a subgroup of patients, whose size was not stated. Endoscopic recurrence was linked to a higher percentage of high-frequency clones at surgery, and recurrence occurred in every patient whose clonality exceeded 26.8% (18/57). Patients who were active smokers at surgery had a significantly higher proportion of clonal expansions than non-smokers (about 25% vs 20%, p=0.02). Sorted CD8 T cells carried more high-frequency clones than CD4 T cells, suggesting mucosal expansions were mainly CD8.

The chain was built from TRBV5-4 and TRBJ1-2; the central 7 bases match TRBD1. The clonotype comes from an adult with Crohn's disease. The sequenced material came from ileal tissue. The bases are TGTGCCAGCAGCTTCCCCGACAGGGATGGTGGCTACACCTTC. Its product reads: CASSFPDRDGGYTF.